The 4 T cell receptor beta chains below come from one sample, sequenced in a study of molecular identifiers for immune sequencing clone quantification. TCRdb re-analysed the PCR reads in MiXCR, keeping a single row per CDR3 protein. The sample contains around 320,000 distinct CDR3 sequences, about 23% of which appear only once. The material sequenced was naive CD8+ T cells from blood, with Jurkat cell RNA spiked in. The subset: FACS-sorted CD8+CD4-CCR7+CD45RA+ naive T cells. Receptors were obtained from a human donor in good health. Some libraries in this study had Jurkat cell RNA spiked in.

DNA for the CDR3: TGTGCCAGCAGCGCCAGGACAGGGCGAGTGAGAAAACTGTTTTTT. This translates into CASSARTGRVRKLFF. The rearrangement links TRBV13 to TRBJ1-4; 8 nucleotides line up with TRBD1. V shed 5 bases, J shed 10 bases, and the junction held 12 bases outside the gene matches. The CDR3 loop spans 15 amino acids. Germline V gene lookup returns CDR1 PRHDT and CDR2 FYEKMQ (reference sequence).

This clonotype was counted at least ten times. This rearrangement joins TRBV27 to TRBJ2-5; D possibly uses TRBD1 or TRBD2 (6 bases each). Germline V gene data show CDR1 as MNHEY and CDR2 as SMNVEV (reference sequence). This CDR3 comprises 13 residues. The V gene lost 5 bases and the J gene lost 1 base, with 8 bases spanning the gap. CDR3 loop: CASSPGAQETQYF. The CDR3 DNA is TGTGCCAGCAGTCCGGGGGCCCAAGAGACCCAGTACTTC.

In the case of this clonotype: The CDR3 end shows no conserved phenylalanine or tryptophan, and so a read error is likely. The chain combines TRBV4-3 with TRBJ2-7; a possible D gene is TRBD1 (6 bases). Trimming removed 0 bases at V and 2 bases at J, with 8 bases between. The CDR3 is made up of 14 amino acids. In germline, CDR1 is LGHNA, CDR2 YSLEER. The CDR3 here is CASSQDRGPYEQYL. CDR3 sequence (DNA): TGCGCCAGCAGCCAAGACAGGGGACCCTACGAGCAGTACCTC.

This clonotype was recorded a few times. V usage is TRBV2 and J usage is TRBJ2-7; 10 nucleotides match TRBD2. This CDR3 spans 15 amino acids. Trimming at V came to 1 base and at J to 2 bases, leaving 2 bases not matched to a gene. The germline V gene has CDR1 SNHLY and CDR2 FYNNEI. As DNA, the CDR3 is TGTGCCAGCAGTGAAGAGCGGGGGGGAGCCTACGAGCAGTACTTC. Protein: CASSEERGGAYEQYF.